Listed below are T cell receptor beta chains from one sample, sequenced in a study of blood T cells in healthy people across ages. TCRdb recomputed calls from the 5' RACE reads with MiXCR, one row per CDR3 protein. This table has around 1,100,000 distinct CDR3 sequences, under 40% appearing once. Sequenced material: blood. The receptors were sampled from a man younger than 30 in good health. Each CDR3 is given without its conserved first and last residue. The size field is filled for only some rows; it gives once, few, many or a size class.

v_gene	abundance	j_gene	CDR3aa
TRBV12-3/TRBV12-4	few	TRBJ1-4	ASSIRANNEKLF
TRBV5-8	NA	TRBJ1-5	ASSLHGQPQH
TRBV20-1	NA	TRBJ2-3	SARDNHRGLDTQY
TRBV7-9	NA	TRBJ2-7	ASSSLGAPSDEQY
TRBV6-4	NA	TRBJ1-1	ASTHLDPGTEAF
TRBV4-1	few	TRBJ2-1	ASSPLNTGTNEQF
TRBV20-1	few	TRBJ2-1	SARDRWGVYNEQF
TRBV20-1	few	TRBJ2-1	SARGSGSGGYNEQF
TRBV3-1	once	TRBJ1-1	ASSHKTGRGTEAF
TRBV20-1	many	TRBJ2-3	SARTHSTDTQY
TRBV10-3	NA	TRBJ1-6	AISDSGTGANSPLH
TRBV7-8	NA	TRBJ1-3	ASSLTLSSGNTLY
TRBV5-4	NA	TRBJ1-6	ASSLGRETSPSH
TRBV29-1	NA	TRBJ2-3	SVEFRGGRTDTQY
TRBV15	NA	TRBJ2-3	ATSLVITDTQY
TRBV20-1	NA	TRBJ2-5	SARDLVKETQY
TRBV24-1	few	TRBJ1-1	ATSDYKGGEAF
TRBV7-9	few	TRBJ2-1	ASSLGPRGSLNYNEQF
TRBV12-3/TRBV12-4	NA	TRBJ2-1	ASSLGGLAVYNEQF
TRBV7-8	few	TRBJ2-1	ASSLTGSLRRQF
TRBV6-6	NA	TRBJ1-2	ASLDPTGVGGYT
TRBV27	few	TRBJ1-2	ASSLSGTLYT
TRBV5-5	NA	TRBJ1-2	ASSLQVNIYGYT
TRBV12-3/TRBV12-4	NA	TRBJ1-4	ASMRATNEKLF
TRBV6-5	few	TRBJ1-2	ASSKGGEPNYGYT
TRBV27	few	TRBJ1-4	ASSLSYGLNEKLF
TRBV20-1	few	TRBJ1-6	SAREDGFYNSPLH
TRBV7-8	NA	TRBJ1-5	ASKAYSNQPQH
TRBV20-1	NA	TRBJ2-7	SAREWRESSYEQY
TRBV12-3/TRBV12-4	few	TRBJ1-6	ASSLGTAPLH
TRBV20-1	NA	TRBJ1-4	SAAQGGSEKLF